The TCR beta chain under discussion was sequenced for a study of T cell changes during pregnancy in multiple sclerosis. Data came from immunoSEQ multiplex PCR; TCRdb stores just in-frame clones and leaves some out. The table records some 51,000 clones, 90% to 95% of them present only once. CDR3 length: 15 amino acids. Trimming cost V 2 bases and J 0 bases, with 8 bases left between them. Germline CDR1 reads SEHNR; CDR2 reads FQNEAQ (reference sequence). This clone came up once. The chain combines TRBV7-9 with TRBJ1-3, with D uncertain. The sample in question was CD8+ T cells from peripheral blood mononuclear cells, obtained in the first trimester of pregnancy. This TCR came from a female donor with multiple sclerosis, enrolled in a pregnancy study. CDR3 coding DNA: TGTGCCAGCAGCTTATTGGGCACCTCTGGAAACACCATATATTTT. Protein product: CASSLLGTSGNTIYF.